This T cell receptor (beta chain) was captured in a study of blood T cell repertoires in COVID-19. The overall study: The cDNA or gDNA used as material had been derived from T cells, B-cell-depleted T cells, or PBMCs.

Clones were read by immunoSEQ multiplex PCR, and TCRdb kept only the in-frame ones, dropping some. The data show roughly 93,000 clones, roughly 80% seen once. Germline loops: CDR1 SGHAT, CDR2 FQNNGV. Between the trimmed V and J ends, which lost 1 base and 7 bases, there was a span of 10 bases. The CDR3 extends over 13 amino acids. This TCR derives from a woman of 80 years or more with acute or convalescent COVID-19. Source material: peripheral blood. The chain joins TRBV11-2 to TRBJ2-5; D unresolved. CDR3 sequence (DNA): TGTGCCAGCAGCTTAGGGCTAGGTGGGACCCAGTACTTC. It encodes CASSLGLGGTQYF.